Listed here are 10 T cell receptor beta chains from one sample, sequenced in a study of regulatory T cells in long-lasting Graves disease. Building the TCR beta libraries relied on iRepertoire HTBI primers, and CDR3 regions underwent Arm-PCR. Each CDR3 protein is one row after TCRdb ran MiXCR on the multiplex PCR reads. The table has approximately 690,000 distinct CDR3 sequences, around 30% seen once. Time point defined: persistent/refractory GD, antithyroid drugs over 5 years with positive TRAb. RNA from PBMCs was the source of the TCR library. The input for sequencing was peripheral blood mononuclear cells (PBMCs), taken when the disease was refractory, from a patient treated with antithyroid drugs. All receptors come from a female donor with Graves disease.

This clonotype was detected many times. The CDR3 is CASSLTSNTEAFF. The DNA for the CDR3 is TGTGCCAGCAGTTTAACATCGAACACTGAAGCTTTCTTT. The V call is TRBV28, the J call TRBJ1-1; D uncertain. The CDR3 is 13 residues long. Per the germline V gene, CDR1 is MDHEN and CDR2 is SYDVKM. V gave up 2 bases and J gave up 1 base, with 5 bases separating them.

This clonotype has a count of ten or more. The chain is built from TRBV6-9 and TRBJ1-5; D is unresolved. This CDR3 is built from 13 residues. The V gene's germline CDR1 is MNHGY and CDR2 SVAAGI. With 4 bases removed from V and 2 bases from J, the gap between germline ends came to 6 bases. The CDR3 here is CASSSQGNQPQHF. DNA of the CDR3: TGTGCCAGCAGTTCCCAGGGCAATCAGCCCCAGCATTTT.

Of note for this clonotype: The junction departs from germline at one end; a sequencing error may be responsible. This chain uses TRBV12-3 or TRBV12-4 with TRBJ2-4; D ambiguous. The length of the CDR3 is 15 residues. CDR3 in DNA: TGTGCCAGCGGTTTTGGGCAGACGGGCAAAAACATTCAGTACTTC. Translating it yields CASGFGQTGKNIQYF.

The chain is built from TRBV12-3 or TRBV12-4 and TRBJ1-1; TRBD1 matches at 7 bases. The V and J ends lost 8 bases and 1 base, in that order; junction bases with no gene match: 4. The CDR3 is 13 amino acids. Here the CDR3 reads CASQGGRNTEAFF. The CDR3 coding sequence is TGTGCCAGCCAGGGGGGGAGGAACACTGAAGCTTTCTTT.

The V gene is TRBV3-1, the J gene TRBJ2-7, with unresolved D. The germline V gene has CDR1 LGHDT and CDR2 YNNKEL (reference sequence). CDR3 length: 15 residues. The germline V and J ends were trimmed by 5 bases and 2 bases, with 16 bases remaining between them. CDR3 protein: CASSAIPSQAYEQYF. CDR3 DNA sequence: TGTGCCAGCAGCGCAATCCCGTCGCAGGCCTACGAGCAGTACTTC.

In its sample, this clonotype was seen a few times. This sequence joins TRBV19 and TRBJ1-6; D is ambiguous. This CDR3 region has 12 residues. Trimming removed 6 bases from V and 14 bases from J, with 14 bases in between. Per germline, CDR1 LNHDA and CDR2 SQIVND (reference sequence). For the CDR3, the DNA is TGTGCCAGTAGCCCAGAAAGAGGATCCCTCCACTTT. Amino acid sequence: CASSPERGSLHF.

The chain joins TRBV11-2 to TRBJ1-1; tentatively, D is TRBD1 (5 bases). Germline V gene data show CDR1 as SGHAT and CDR2 as FQNNGV. The CDR3 spans 14 residues. The ends were cut back, 5 bases at V and 4 bases at J, with 14 bases in the middle. The CDR3 here is CASSQPPGGTEAFF. The DNA of the CDR3 is TGTGCCAGCAGCCAGCCCCCTGGGGGCACTGAAGCTTTCTTT.

In this sample, this clonotype turned up a few times. This chain connects TRBV11-2 to TRBJ2-5, with D tentatively TRBD1 (5 bases). CDR1 and CDR2 from the germline V gene are SGHAT and FQNNGV. The CDR3 totals 11 residues. Trimming pared 9 bases from V and 5 bases from J, leaving 10 bases between. The CDR3 DNA reads as TGTGCCAGTGGGCAGGGTGAGACCCAGTACTTC. Translated: CASGQGETQYF.

The chain joins TRBV28 to TRBJ1-5, with 7 bases matching TRBD1. The V segment lost 7 bases and the J segment 1 base; nucleotides outside the gene matches: 7. CDR1 is MDHEN, CDR2 SYDVKM, per germline. The CDR3 contains 15 residues. The CDR3 nucleotides are TGTGCCAGCAATCCCAGGGGGTCAAGCAATCAGCCCCAGCATTTT. It specifies CASNPRGSSNQPQHF. Full variable domain (remainder filled in from reference TRBV28 and TRBJ1-5): DVKVTQSSRYLVKRTGEKVFLECVQDMDHENMFWYRQDPGLGLRLIYFSYDVKMKEKGDIPEGYSVSREKKERFSLILESASTNQTSMYLCASNPRGSSNQPQHFGDGTRLSIL.

The rearrangement joins TRBV24-1 to TRBJ1-5; D is unclear. Germline V gene sequence: CDR1 KGHDR, CDR2 SFDVKD. V was cut by 1 base and J by 4 bases, with 7 bases left in between. The CDR3 is 14 residues long. This chain's CDR3 is CATSDLTENQPQHF. Here the CDR3 DNA reads TGTGCCACCAGTGATTTAACAGAGAATCAGCCCCAGCATTTT.